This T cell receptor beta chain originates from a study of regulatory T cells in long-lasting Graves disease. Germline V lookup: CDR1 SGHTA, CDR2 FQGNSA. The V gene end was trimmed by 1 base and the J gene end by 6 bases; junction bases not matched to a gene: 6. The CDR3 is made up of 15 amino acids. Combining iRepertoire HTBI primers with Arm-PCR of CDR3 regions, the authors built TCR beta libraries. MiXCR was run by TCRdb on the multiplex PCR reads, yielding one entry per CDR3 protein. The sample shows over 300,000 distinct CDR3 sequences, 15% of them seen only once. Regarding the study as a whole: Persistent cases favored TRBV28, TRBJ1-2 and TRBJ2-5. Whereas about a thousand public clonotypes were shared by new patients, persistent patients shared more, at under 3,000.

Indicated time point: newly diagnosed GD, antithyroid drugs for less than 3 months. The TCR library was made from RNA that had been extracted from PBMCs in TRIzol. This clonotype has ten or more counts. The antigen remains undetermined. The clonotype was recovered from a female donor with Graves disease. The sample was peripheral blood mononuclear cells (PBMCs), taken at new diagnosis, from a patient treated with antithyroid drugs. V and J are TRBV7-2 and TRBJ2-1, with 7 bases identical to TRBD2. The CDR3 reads CASSLVSSGGNEQFF. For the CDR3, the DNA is TGTGCCAGCAGCTTAGTGTCTAGCGGAGGCAATGAGCAGTTCTTC. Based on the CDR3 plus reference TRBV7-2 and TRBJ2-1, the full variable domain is GAGVSQSPSNKVTEKGKDVELRCDPISGHTALYWYRQSLGQGLEFLIYFQGNSAPDKSGLPSDRFSAERTGGSVSTLTIQRTQQEDSAVYLCASSLVSSGGNEQFFGPGTRLTVL.